This TCR beta chain is from a study of beta chain features in type 1 diabetes. As every portion of the isolated RNA was reverse transcribed, the sequencing read expressed TCRB transcripts. Only in-frame clones appear in the TCRdb table, and some are missing; sequencing was by immunoSEQ multiplex PCR. Of 970,000 or so clones in the sample, under 20% were seen once. The germline V gene encodes CDR1 MNHEY and CDR2 SMNVEV (reference sequence). The CDR3 has 23 residues. Losses at the gene ends were 3 bases for V and 0 bases for J; bases not matched to a gene: 27. This sequence originates from a woman aged 18-29 years in good health. V is TRBV27 and J is TRBJ2-3; TRBD2 agrees at 7 bases. Source material: naive CD4+ T cells from blood. CDR3 amino acids: CASSFKSSRTSTREDDSTDTQYF. In DNA form, the CDR3 reads TGTGCCAGCAGTTTCAAGAGTTCCCGCACTTCCACCCGGGAGGACGATAGCACAGATACGCAGTATTTT.